The rows below give T cell receptor beta chains drawn from one sample of a study of blood T cells in healthy people across ages. TCRdb used MiXCR to reprocess the 5' RACE reads, holding one entry per CDR3 protein. The data hold 650,000 to 800,000 distinct CDR3 sequences, with approximately 48% observed a single time. Source material: blood. The origin of the receptors is a man in his 60s in good health. Each CDR3 is given with its conserved first and last residue. A D gene is named only where the DNA matches it firmly.

D gene,V gene,CDR3 length,J gene,CDR3 protein
TRBD1,TRBV7-2,17,TRBJ2-3,CASSSWLRTGDTDTQYF
TRBD2,TRBV12-3/TRBV12-4,15,TRBJ2-3,CASRQGAGGPDTQYF
TRBD2,TRBV15,17,TRBJ2-5,CATSRLLSGGASETQYF
-,TRBV20-1,14,TRBJ1-5,CSASTQYSNQPQHF
-,TRBV5-6,14,TRBJ2-5,CASSLAGHQETQYF
-,TRBV7-9,15,TRBJ1-2,CASSLESGRLYGYTF
TRBD2,TRBV7-9,15,TRBJ2-7,CASSRRLADSYEQYF
TRBD1,TRBV7-2,15,TRBJ2-1,CASSSLKTGSNEQFF
TRBD1,TRBV7-3,17,TRBJ2-1,CASSLEFTDRIYNEQFF
-,TRBV20-1,14,TRBJ1-5,CSATTAYSNQPQHF
-,TRBV15,15,TRBJ2-1,CATSRDQGSYNEQFF
TRBD1,TRBV5-1,14,TRBJ1-2,CASNSQQGTDGYTF
TRBD2,TRBV20-1,14,TRBJ2-5,CSAMAGGAFETQYF
TRBD1,TRBV7-2,16,TRBJ2-7,CASSLVVWDSAYEQYF
TRBD1,TRBV11-1,15,TRBJ2-1,CASRAPGQVKDEQFF
TRBD1,TRBV5-5,15,TRBJ2-7,CASSRLPGQGYEQYF
-,TRBV7-6,15,TRBJ2-1,CASSSYGGSYNEQFF
TRBD1,TRBV6-5,16,TRBJ2-6,CASNPGQTSGANVLTF
-,TRBV4-3,17,TRBJ1-4,CASSLANWAEDNEKLFF
TRBD1,TRBV7-2,15,TRBJ2-5,CASSLSRTGGETKYF
TRBD1,TRBV6-7,13,TRBJ1-6,CASRDRDLSPLHF
-,TRBV15,14,TRBJ2-7,CATSREARSYEQYF
TRBD2,TRBV5-1,13,TRBJ2-1,CASKIGGSYEQFF
TRBD1,TRBV20-1,14,TRBJ2-1,CSARDVGQYNEQFF
-,TRBV6-5,18,TRBJ1-5,CASSSHQRGGNSNQPQHF
TRBD1,TRBV3-1,16,TRBJ1-1,CASSLSQGAGDTEAFF
-,TRBV5-1,14,TRBJ1-2,CASSEGHYNYGYTF
-,TRBV20-1,16,TRBJ2-5,CSARDGPARSQETQYF
TRBD1,TRBV5-5,17,TRBJ2-1,CASSPPPGTGSHNEQFF
-,TRBV11-2,15,TRBJ2-7,CTSSADRGGTYEQYF
-,TRBV7-7,15,TRBJ2-7,CASSRPPGQTYEQYF
TRBD2,TRBV20-1,19,TRBJ2-3,CSARDPWTSGDTITDTQYF
TRBD2,TRBV4-1,17,TRBJ2-1,CASSQAPSGGAQNEQFF
TRBD2,TRBV27,17,TRBJ2-7,CASSLSPRTSDAYEQYF
TRBD1,TRBV6-5,12,TRBJ1-2,CASKDRHYGYTF
-,TRBV6-2/TRBV6-3,15,TRBJ2-5,CASSYLQAEQETQYF
TRBD2,TRBV6-2/TRBV6-3,13,TRBJ2-1,CASSQHASGGTFF
TRBD1,TRBV7-2,13,TRBJ1-2,CASSSTGVYGYTF
TRBD2,TRBV7-2,16,TRBJ2-5,CASSTRGTSGFREQYF
TRBD1,TRBV5-5,14,TRBJ1-2,CASSPGQLDYGYTF
-,TRBV5-6,16,TRBJ2-7,CASTLGGILTYNEQYF
-,TRBV9,17,TRBJ2-1,CASSRSPPGSSYNEQFF
TRBD2,TRBV4-3,20,TRBJ2-7,CASSHNPRTSGGVTYNEQYF
-,TRBV6-7,15,TRBJ2-5,CASNLRGAVQETQYF
-,TRBV11-2,15,TRBJ1-2,CASSLEEGEDYGYTF
-,TRBV27,15,TRBJ2-1,CASSPGWVAYNEQFF